This TCR beta chain appears in the sequencing data of a study of patients and donors after allogeneic stem cell transplantation. V lost 6 bases and J lost 7, with 18 bases in between. Germline V gives CDR1 LNHDA, CDR2 SQIVND (reference sequence). The length of the CDR3 is 14 residues. From the RT-PCR reads, TCRdb called clonotypes with MiXCR, one entry per CDR3 protein. The sample records around 240,000 distinct CDR3 sequences, roughly 13% being singletons. The receptor was derived from a human donor who was either an allogeneic HSCT recipient or a stem cell or donor lymphocyte infusion donor (not recorded which). It is not recorded whose cells these are; they may come from a transplant donor. What was sequenced was blood, either unsorted or a sorted T cell fraction (not recorded which). This chain links TRBV19 with TRBJ2-5, with D possibly TRBD1 on 6 matching bases. This CDR3 reads CASSKTGSLGTQYF. In DNA form, the CDR3 reads TGTGCCAGTAGCAAAACAGGGTCTTTAGGGACCCAGTACTTC.